Below are 10 T cell receptor beta chains sequenced from a single sample in a study of blood T cell repertoires in COVID-19. The repertoire was sequenced with immunoSEQ multiplex PCR; TCRdb's copy has only in-frame clones and lacks some. The sample yields about 70,000 clones, about 80% seen once. Sequencing was carried out using peripheral blood. The receptors originated from a woman aged 70-85 years with acute or convalescent COVID-19.

The V call is TRBV6-5, the J call TRBJ2-1, with 7 bases identical to TRBD1. CDR3 length: 15 residues. Germline values: CDR1 MNHEY, CDR2 SVGAGI. With 6 bases clipped from V and 4 bases from J, the junction kept 9 bases outside the gene matches. CDR3 DNA: TGTGCCAGCAGAGCCGGGACAGAGAATTACAATGAGCAGTTCTTC. This translates into CASRAGTENYNEQFF.

The chain employs TRBV7-2 and TRBJ1-4; 7 bases line up with TRBD1. CDR3 length: 14 residues. V trimming: 1 base; J trimming: 8 bases; junction bases outside the gene matches: 4. Germline V gene sequence: CDR1 SGHTA, CDR2 FQGNSA. DNA for the CDR3: TGTGCCAGCAGCTTAGACAGGGGATGGGAAAAACTGTTTTTT. It translates to CASSLDRGWEKLFF. Together with reference TRBV7-2 and TRBJ1-4, the CDR3 gives the full variable domain: GAGVSQSPSNKVTEKGKDVELRCDPISGHTALYWYRQSLGQGLEFLIYFQGNSAPDKSGLPSDRFSAERTGGSVSTLTIQRTQQEDSAVYLCASSLDRGWEKLFFGSGTQLSVL.

This clone was seen a few times. V is TRBV19 and J is TRBJ1-1; TRBD1 is a possible D gene (5 bases). The CDR3 sequence is 14 residues long. CDR1 and CDR2 (germline): LNHDA, SQIVND (reference sequence). V shed 8 bases and J shed 3 bases, with 16 bases lying between them. As DNA, the CDR3 is TGTGCCAGTCTTGGACGTTTAGGGGACACTGAAGCTTTCTTT. Translating gives CASLGRLGDTEAFF.

This chain joins TRBV7-2 and TRBJ2-7, with D possibly TRBD2 on 6 matching bases. The V gene lost 3 bases and the J gene lost 0 bases, with 9 bases spanning the gap. The germline V gene encodes CDR1 SGHTA and CDR2 FQGNSA. The CDR3 has 14 residues. CDR3 nucleotide sequence: TGTGCCAGCAGCTTTGCGACTAGCTCCTACGAGCAGTACTTC. Protein product: CASSFATSSYEQYF.

The chain has TRBV9 and TRBJ2-1, with 12 positions matching TRBD2. The V segment lost 3 bases and the J segment 9 bases; nucleotides outside the gene matches: 4. Germline V gene data show CDR1 as SGDLS and CDR2 as YYNGEE. This CDR3 comprises 14 residues. CDR3 region: CASSASGGAVEQFF. DNA of the CDR3: TGTGCCAGCAGCGCTAGCGGGGGGGCAGTTGAGCAGTTCTTC. Based on the CDR3 plus reference TRBV9 and TRBJ2-1, the full variable domain is DSGVTQTPKHLITATGQRVTLRCSPRSGDLSVYWYQQSLDQGLQFLIQYYNGEERAKGNILERFSAQQFPDLHSELNLSSLELGDSALYFCASSASGGAVEQFFGPGTRLTVL.

This clone was found many times. The chain combines TRBV5-1 with TRBJ2-3; TRBD2 matches 10 bases. J lost 3 bases, V lost 4 bases, and 8 bases had no gene match. This CDR3 is built from 16 residues. Germline V gene sequence: CDR1 SGHRS, CDR2 YFSETQ. The CDR3: CASSTRTSGLTDTQYF. CDR3 DNA: TGCGCCAGCAGCACCCGGACTAGCGGTTTGACAGATACGCAGTATTTT.

The gene calls are TRBV2 and TRBJ2-1; D perhaps matches TRBD2 (5 bases). This CDR3 region has 14 residues. Germline V gene data show CDR1 as SNHLY and CDR2 as FYNNEI. Trimming took 3 bases from V and 3 from J, leaving 9 bases between them. CDR3 amino acids: CASSEAGFYNEQFF. DNA of the CDR3: TGTGCCAGCAGTGAGGCGGGCTTCTACAATGAGCAGTTCTTC.

This chain links TRBV9 with TRBJ2-3; maybe TRBD1 (6 bases). Germline V gene lookup returns CDR1 SGDLS and CDR2 YYNGEE. The ends were cut back, 4 bases at V and 0 bases at J, with 18 bases in the middle. The CDR3 sequence is 17 residues long. CDR3 region: CASSSQRTVQSTDTQYF. CDR3 coding DNA: TGTGCCAGCAGCTCACAGCGGACAGTTCAAAGCACAGATACGCAGTATTTT.

The chain recombines TRBV27 with TRBJ2-5, with D perhaps TRBD1 (6 bases). CDR1 is MNHEY and CDR2 is SMNVEV in the germline V gene (reference sequence). The CDR3 length is 15 residues. Trimming removed 3 bases at V and 4 bases at J, with 15 bases between. This CDR3 reads CASSFTDSKGETQYF. CDR3 coding DNA: TGTGCCAGCAGTTTCACGGACAGCAAAGGAGAGACCCAGTACTTC.

This clone was seen just once. In nucleotides, the CDR3 is TGTGCCAGCAGCTTGGGGTCCGGTAGGACAGGAGGACTAGCGGAGCAGTTCTTC. Translating it yields CASSLGSGRTGGLAEQFF. This rearrangement joins TRBV5-8 to TRBJ2-1; 9 bases line up with TRBD2. Per germline, CDR1 SGHTS and CDR2 YDEGEE. CDR3 size: 18 residues. The junction had 17 bases not matched to a gene; V was cut back by 0 bases and J by 10 bases.